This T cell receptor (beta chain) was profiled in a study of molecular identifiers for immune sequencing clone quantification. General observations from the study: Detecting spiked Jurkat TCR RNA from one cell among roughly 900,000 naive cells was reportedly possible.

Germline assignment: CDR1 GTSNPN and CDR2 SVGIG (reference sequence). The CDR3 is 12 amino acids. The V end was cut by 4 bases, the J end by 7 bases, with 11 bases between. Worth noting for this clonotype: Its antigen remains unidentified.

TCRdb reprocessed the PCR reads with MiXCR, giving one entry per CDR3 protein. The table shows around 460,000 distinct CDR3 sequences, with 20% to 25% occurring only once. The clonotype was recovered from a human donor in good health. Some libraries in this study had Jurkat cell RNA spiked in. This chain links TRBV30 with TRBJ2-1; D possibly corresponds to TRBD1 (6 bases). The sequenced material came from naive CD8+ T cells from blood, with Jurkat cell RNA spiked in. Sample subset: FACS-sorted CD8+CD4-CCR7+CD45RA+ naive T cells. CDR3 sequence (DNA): TGTGCCTGGAAACAGGGTATAAATGAGCAGTTCTTC. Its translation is CAWKQGINEQFF.